A selection of T cell receptor beta chains follows, all from one sample in a study of Graves' ophthalmopathy and Graves' hyperthyroidism. Using its own MiXCR run on the multiplex PCR reads, TCRdb lists one record per CDR3 protein. The repertoire consists of around 470,000 distinct CDR3 sequences, with approximately 14% occurring once and the leading ten covering 9.8%. The sequencing sample was made of blood. The origin of the receptors is a woman aged 30 to 39 with Graves' ophthalmopathy. Each CDR3 is given with its conserved first and last residue. Each record gives: J gene, D gene, clone size, V gene, CDR3 DNA, CDR3 protein. The D gene is left open where the match is weak. Some rows have no size entry. The others give once, few or many, or a class for an expanded clone.

TRBJ2-2 | NA | many | TRBV6-5 | TGTGCCAGCAGCAAAAGACGGGAGTGGGGGGAGCTGTTTTTT | CASSKRREWGELFF
TRBJ2-5 | NA | few | TRBV20-1 | TGCAGTGCCGAGGGAAAAGAGACCCAGTACTTC | CSAEGKETQYF
TRBJ2-5 | TRBD2 | many | TRBV20-1 | TGCAGTGCTAGAGATCATCAGAGGACTAGCGGGGGGGAGACCCAGTACTTC | CSARDHQRTSGGETQYF
TRBJ2-7 | NA | many | TRBV5-1 | TGCGCCAGCAGCTTCTGGGGAGAGGGCGAGCAGTACTTC | CASSFWGEGEQYF
TRBJ2-5 | NA | NA | TRBV7-2 | TGTGCCAGCAGCCCTAGGCGCGGAGTGTACCAAGAGACCCAGTACTTC | CASSPRRGVYQETQYF
TRBJ1-6 | NA | many | TRBV27 | TGTGCCAGCAGTTTCTCCAGGGTTCCAGCCCTCCACTTT | CASSFSRVPALHF
TRBJ2-7 | TRBD2 | NA | TRBV28 | TGTGCCAGCAGCCACGGGAGGGATCTCTACGAGCAGTACTTC | CASSHGRDLYEQYF
TRBJ1-1 | NA | many | TRBV5-1 | TGCGCCAGCAGCTTGGGCGGTAGACCTGAAGCTTTCTTT | CASSLGGRPEAFF
TRBJ1-1 | NA | few | TRBV19 | TGTGCCAGTAGTTCGGGACCGTTCAACACTGAAGCTTTCTTT | CASSSGPFNTEAFF
TRBJ2-2 | TRBD1 | NA | TRBV6-5 | TGTGCCAGCAGTTACGACAGGGGTTACACCGGGGAGCTGTTTTTT | CASSYDRGYTGELFF
TRBJ2-7 | NA | many | TRBV18 | TGTGCCAGCTCACCGGACAGTGGCTACGAGCAGTACTTC | CASSPDSGYEQYF
TRBJ2-3 | NA | NA | TRBV5-1 | TGCGCCAGCAGCCTGGAACCGGGCCAAAGCACAGATACGCAGTATTTT | CASSLEPGQSTDTQYF
TRBJ2-2 | NA | NA | TRBV7-6 | TGTGCCAGCAGCCAACAGGGACTGAACACCGGGGAGCTGTTTTTT | CASSQQGLNTGELFF
TRBJ1-5 | TRBD1 | many | TRBV12-3/TRBV12-4 | TGTGCCAGCAGTCGATATGAGGGGGCTGGCAATCAGCCCCAGCATTTT | CASSRYEGAGNQPQHF
TRBJ1-2 | TRBD1 | many | TRBV5-1 | TGCGCCAGCAGCAAACAACAGGGGGGAGACTATGGCTACACCTTC | CASSKQQGGDYGYTF
TRBJ2-5 | NA | many | TRBV28 | TGTGCCAGCAGCCCTTACAGCCAAGAGACCCAGTACTTC | CASSPYSQETQYF
TRBJ1-5 | NA | many | TRBV4-2 | TGTGCCAGCAGCCAAGAGCGCGTCAATCAGCCCCAGCATTTT | CASSQERVNQPQHF
TRBJ1-2 | NA | many | TRBV6-5 | TGTGCCAGCAGTTCCCCGACCGGTAACTATGGCTACACCTTC | CASSSPTGNYGYTF
TRBJ1-1 | NA | many | TRBV12-3/TRBV12-4 | TGTGCCAGCAGTTTAACAGTTGGAGCTTTCTTT | CASSLTVGAFF
TRBJ2-7 | NA | many | TRBV5-5 | TGTGCCAGCAGCCTCCAATACGAGCAGTACTTC | CASSLQYEQYF
TRBJ2-5 | NA | many | TRBV7-9 | TGTGCCAGCAGCTACACTAGGGGGTACCAAGAGACCCAGTACTTC | CASSYTRGYQETQYF
TRBJ1-5 | NA | many | TRBV12-3/TRBV12-4 | TGTGCCAGCAGACCTCCCAATCAGCCCCAGCATTTT | CASRPPNQPQHF
TRBJ2-5 | TRBD2 | many | TRBV28 | TGTGCCAGCAGCCCCGGGGTAGCGGGGGGAGATTACCAGTACTTC | CASSPGVAGGDYQYF
TRBJ2-7 | NA | many | TRBV27 | TGTGCCAGTGGTAATCGAGCTAGGGGAAGCTCCTACGAGCAGTACTTC | CASGNRARGSSYEQYF
TRBJ1-1 | NA | many | TRBV6-2/TRBV6-3 | TGTGCCAGCAGGAGTCCGGAGAGGACTGAAGCTTTCTTT | CASRSPERTEAFF
TRBJ1-1 | NA | many | TRBV15 | TGTGCCACCACCTCCTCCAGGTCCGGGGGCACTGAAGCTTTCTTT | CATTSSRSGGTEAFF
TRBJ2-5 | NA | many | TRBV19 | TGTGCCAGTATCGGCGGGACAGAAAAAGAGACCCAGTACTTC | CASIGGTEKETQYF
TRBJ2-7 | TRBD1 | once | TRBV6-1 | TGTGCCAGCAGTAATGGACAGGGCTCCTACGAGCAGTACTTC | CASSNGQGSYEQYF